This record covers a single T cell receptor (beta chain). Its matching antigen is unknown. Produced via immunoSEQ multiplex PCR; TCRdb's table is partial and in-frame only. The sample carries 2,500,000 or so clones, around 92% recorded once. This sample stems from a study of shared clonotypes between healthy human individuals. Study observations and caveats: Naive subsets typically showed greater estimated richness than memory subsets. The four-donor shared clonotypes exceeded non-shared clonotypes in generation probability, with non-shared ones scoring lower.

Sequencing input: naive CD4+ T cells from PBMCs. The subset here: CD45RA+ positively selected. The sequence came from a young man in good health. Some clones in this sample may be carry-over from other donors' samples.

The CDR3 DNA sequence: TGTGCCAGCAGCCGCACAGGGGGCTACACTGAAGCTTTCTTT. Translation gives CASSRTGGYTEAFF. The chain links TRBV14 to TRBJ1-1; 9 bases map to TRBD1. The V and J ends lost 4 bases and 3 bases, in that order; junction bases with no gene match: 3. CDR3 size: 14 residues. Germline-derived CDR1 and CDR2 are SGHDN and FVKESK. Filled out from reference TRBV14 and TRBJ1-1, the complete variable domain reads EAGVTQFPSHSVIEKGQTVTLRCDPISGHDNLYWYRRVMGKEIKFLLHFVKESKQDESGMPNNRFLAERTGGTYSTLKVQPAELEDSGVYFCASSRTGGYTEAFFGQGTRLTVV.